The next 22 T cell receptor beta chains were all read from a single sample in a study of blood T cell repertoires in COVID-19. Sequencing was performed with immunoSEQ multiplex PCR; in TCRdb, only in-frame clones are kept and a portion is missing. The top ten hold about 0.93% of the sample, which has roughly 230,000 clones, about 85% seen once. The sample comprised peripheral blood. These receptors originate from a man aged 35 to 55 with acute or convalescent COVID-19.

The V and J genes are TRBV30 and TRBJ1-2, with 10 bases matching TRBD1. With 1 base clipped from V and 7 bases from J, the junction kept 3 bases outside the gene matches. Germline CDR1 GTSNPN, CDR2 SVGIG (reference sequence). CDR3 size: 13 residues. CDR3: CAWSGQGAAGYTF. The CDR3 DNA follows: TGTGCCTGGAGTGGACAGGGGGCAGCTGGCTACACCTTC.

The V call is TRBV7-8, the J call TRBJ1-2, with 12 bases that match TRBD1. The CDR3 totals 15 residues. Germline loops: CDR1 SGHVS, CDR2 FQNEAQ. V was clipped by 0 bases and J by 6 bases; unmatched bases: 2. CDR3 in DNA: TGTGCCAGCAGCTTAGCTGGGACAGGGGGCAATGGCTACACCTTC. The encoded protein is CASSLAGTGGNGYTF.

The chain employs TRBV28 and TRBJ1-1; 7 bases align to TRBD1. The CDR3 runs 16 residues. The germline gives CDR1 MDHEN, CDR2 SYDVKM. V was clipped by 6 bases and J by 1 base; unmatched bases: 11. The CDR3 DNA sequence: TGTGCCAGCAGCTCTTCTCTGACAGGGAAGAACACTGAAGCTTTCTTT. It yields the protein CASSSSLTGKNTEAFF. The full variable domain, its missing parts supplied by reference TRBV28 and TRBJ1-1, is DVKVTQSSRYLVKRTGEKVFLECVQDMDHENMFWYRQDPGLGLRLIYFSYDVKMKEKGDIPEGYSVSREKKERFSLILESASTNQTSMYLCASSSSLTGKNTEAFFGQGTRLTVV.

For the CDR3, the DNA is TGTGCCATCTGGACAGGGGCGAACTATTACTTC. Translating gives CAIWTGANYYF. The V gene is TRBV6-6, the J gene TRBJ2-7; 9 bases are shared with TRBD1. Germline V CDR1 and CDR2: MNHNY, SVGAGI (reference sequence). V lost 10 bases to trimming and J lost 13 bases; unmatched junction nucleotides: 11. The CDR3 is 11 residues long.

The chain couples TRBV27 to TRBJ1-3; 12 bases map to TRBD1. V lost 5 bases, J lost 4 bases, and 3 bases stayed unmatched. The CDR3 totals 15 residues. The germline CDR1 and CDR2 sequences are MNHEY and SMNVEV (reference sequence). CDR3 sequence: CASSAGQGAGNTIYF. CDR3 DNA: TGTGCCAGCAGTGCGGGACAGGGGGCGGGAAACACCATATATTTT.

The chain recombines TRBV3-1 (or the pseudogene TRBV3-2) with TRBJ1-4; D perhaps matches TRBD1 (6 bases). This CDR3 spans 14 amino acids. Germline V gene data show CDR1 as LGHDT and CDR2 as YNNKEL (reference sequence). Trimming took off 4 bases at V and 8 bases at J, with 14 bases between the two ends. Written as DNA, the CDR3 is TGTGCCAGCAGCCGACGGCAGGGGAGAGAAAAACTGTTTTTT. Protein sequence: CASSRRQGREKLFF.

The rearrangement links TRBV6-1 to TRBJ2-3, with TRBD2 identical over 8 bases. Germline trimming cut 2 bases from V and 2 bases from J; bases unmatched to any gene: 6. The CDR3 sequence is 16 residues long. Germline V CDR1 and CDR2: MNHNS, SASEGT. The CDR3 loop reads CASSERAGGLTDTQYF. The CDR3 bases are TGTGCCAGCAGTGAAAGGGCGGGGGGCCTCACAGATACGCAGTATTTT.

The CDR3 nucleotides are TGTGCCAGCAGCTTTAGGACAGGATTCTCCTACGAGCAGTACTTC. It is translated as CASSFRTGFSYEQYF. The rearrangement links TRBV11-1 to TRBJ2-7; 7 bases line up with TRBD1. The CDR3 loop spans 15 amino acids. CDR1 and CDR2 (germline): SGHAT, FQDESV (reference sequence). The trim removed 3 bases at V and 0 bases at J, leaving 5 bases unmatched.

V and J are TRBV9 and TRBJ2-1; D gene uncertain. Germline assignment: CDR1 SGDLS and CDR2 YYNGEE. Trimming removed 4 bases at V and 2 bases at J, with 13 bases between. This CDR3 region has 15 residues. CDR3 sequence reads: CASSPQSTTYNEQFF. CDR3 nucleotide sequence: TGTGCCAGCAGCCCCCAAAGCACCACCTACAATGAGCAGTTCTTC.

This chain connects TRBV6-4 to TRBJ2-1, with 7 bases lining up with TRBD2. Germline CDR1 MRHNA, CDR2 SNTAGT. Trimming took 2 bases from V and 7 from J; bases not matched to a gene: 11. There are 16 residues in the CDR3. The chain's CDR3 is CASSDPPQRGWNEQFF. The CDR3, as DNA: TGTGCCAGCAGTGACCCCCCCCAGCGGGGTTGGAATGAGCAGTTCTTC.

CDR3 sequence reads: CASSPGSNQPQHF. The CDR3 coding sequence is TGTGCCAGCAGCCCCGGGAGCAATCAGCCCCAGCATTTT. The genes are TRBV2 and TRBJ1-5; D unresolved. The germline CDR1 and CDR2 sequences are SNHLY and FYNNEI. Trimming shortened V by 6 bases and J by 1 base, and 7 bases separated the two germline ends. The CDR3 extends over 13 amino acids.

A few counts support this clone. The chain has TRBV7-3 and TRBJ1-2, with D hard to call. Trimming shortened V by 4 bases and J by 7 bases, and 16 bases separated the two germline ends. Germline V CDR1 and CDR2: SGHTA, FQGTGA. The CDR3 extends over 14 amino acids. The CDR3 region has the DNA TGTGCCAGCAGCTCCCGCGGAGGGTCGGGTGGCTACACCTTC. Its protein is CASSSRGGSGGYTF.

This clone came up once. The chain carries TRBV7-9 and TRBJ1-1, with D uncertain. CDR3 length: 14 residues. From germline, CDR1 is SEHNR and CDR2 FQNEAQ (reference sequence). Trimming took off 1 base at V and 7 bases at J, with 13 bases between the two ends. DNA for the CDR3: TGTGCCAGCAGCTTAGGAGGTAACGGTCTTGAAGCTTTCTTT. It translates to CASSLGGNGLEAFF.

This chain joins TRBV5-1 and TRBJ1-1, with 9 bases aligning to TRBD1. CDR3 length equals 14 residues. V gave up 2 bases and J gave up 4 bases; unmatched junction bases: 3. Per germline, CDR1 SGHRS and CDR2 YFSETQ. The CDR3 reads CASSFRQGGTEAFF. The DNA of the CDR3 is TGCGCCAGCAGCTTTCGACAGGGGGGCACTGAAGCTTTCTTT.

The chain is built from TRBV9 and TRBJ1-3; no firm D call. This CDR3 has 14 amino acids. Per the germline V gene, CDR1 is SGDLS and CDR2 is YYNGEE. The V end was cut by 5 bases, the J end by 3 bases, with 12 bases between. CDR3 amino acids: CASSQPGVGNTIYF. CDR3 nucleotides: TGTGCCAGCAGTCAACCCGGGGTTGGAAACACCATATATTTT.

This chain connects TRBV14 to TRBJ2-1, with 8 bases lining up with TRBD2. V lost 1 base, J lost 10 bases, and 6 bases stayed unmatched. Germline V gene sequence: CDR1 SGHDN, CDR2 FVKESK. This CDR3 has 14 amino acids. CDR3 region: CASSQVRGGWEQFF. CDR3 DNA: TGTGCCAGCAGCCAAGTTCGGGGGGGCTGGGAGCAGTTCTTC.

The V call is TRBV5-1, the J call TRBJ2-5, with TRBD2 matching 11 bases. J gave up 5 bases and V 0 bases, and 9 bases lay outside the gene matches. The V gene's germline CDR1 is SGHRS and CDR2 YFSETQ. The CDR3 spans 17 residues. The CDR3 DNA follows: TGCGCCAGCAGCTTGGAGCCTAGCGGGGGGCTTGGGGAGACCCAGTACTTC. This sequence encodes CASSLEPSGGLGETQYF.

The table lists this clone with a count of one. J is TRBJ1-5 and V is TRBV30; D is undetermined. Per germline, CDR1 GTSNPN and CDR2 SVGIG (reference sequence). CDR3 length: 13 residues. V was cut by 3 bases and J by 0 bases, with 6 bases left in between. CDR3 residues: CAWSRNSNQPQHF. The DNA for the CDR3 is TGTGCCTGGAGCAGGAATAGCAATCAGCCCCAGCATTTT.

The CDR3 sequence is CASSHSYRDRVTDTQYF. The CDR3 DNA sequence: TGTGCCAGCAGCCACTCATACCGGGACAGGGTGACAGATACGCAGTATTTT. The V gene is TRBV5-6, the J gene TRBJ2-3; 9 nucleotides agree with TRBD1. Per the germline V gene, CDR1 is SGHDT and CDR2 is YYEEEE. The ends lost 4 bases at V and 3 bases at J; junction bases unmatched: 12. The CDR3 is made up of 17 amino acids.

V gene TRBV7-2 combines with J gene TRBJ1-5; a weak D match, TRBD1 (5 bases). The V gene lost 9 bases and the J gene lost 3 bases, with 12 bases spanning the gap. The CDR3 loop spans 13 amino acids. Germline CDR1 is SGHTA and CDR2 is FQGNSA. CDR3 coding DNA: TGTGCCAGTACCGGGGGACCCAATCAGCCCCAGCATTTT. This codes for CASTGGPNQPQHF. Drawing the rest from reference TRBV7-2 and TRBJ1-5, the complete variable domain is GAGVSQSPSNKVTEKGKDVELRCDPISGHTALYWYRQSLGQGLEFLIYFQGNSAPDKSGLPSDRFSAERTGGSVSTLTIQRTQQEDSAVYLCASTGGPNQPQHFGDGTRLSIL.

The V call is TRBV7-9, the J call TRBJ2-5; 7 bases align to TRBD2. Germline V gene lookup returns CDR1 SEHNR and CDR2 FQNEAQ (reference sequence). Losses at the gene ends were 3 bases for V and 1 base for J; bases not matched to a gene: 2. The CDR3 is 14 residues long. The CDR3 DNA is TGTGCCAGCAGCTTGTCGGGGGGCCAAGAGACCCAGTACTTC. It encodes CASSLSGGQETQYF.

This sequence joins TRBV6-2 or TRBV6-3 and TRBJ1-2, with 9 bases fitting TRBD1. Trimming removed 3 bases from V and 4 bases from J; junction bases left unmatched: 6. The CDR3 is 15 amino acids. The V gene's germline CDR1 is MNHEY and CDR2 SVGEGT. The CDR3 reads CASSYDRGAPYGYTF. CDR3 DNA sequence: TGTGCCAGCAGTTATGACAGGGGGGCCCCCTATGGCTACACCTTC.